Listed below are T cell receptor beta chains from one sample, sequenced in a study of control samples from healthy donors and cancer patients. Method: immunoSEQ multiplex PCR; TCRdb's copy keeps in-frame clones and lacks some. Among approximately 190,000 clones listed, approximately 90% were seen once. Material for sequencing was blood. The receptors were gathered from a young man in good health. Both conserved end residues are part of each CDR3. The D gene is left open where the match is weak. Size is omitted from some rows. Given values are once, few, many or a class for expanded clones.

j_gene: TRBJ1-2
abundance: -
v_gene: TRBV6-5
d_gene: -
CDR3aa: CASSYSGNYGYTF
CDR3nt: TGTGCCAGCAGTTACTCGGGGAACTATGGCTACACCTTC

j_gene: TRBJ2-4
abundance: -
v_gene: TRBV15
d_gene: -
CDR3aa: CATSREFRGGDIQYF
CDR3nt: TGTGCCACCAGCAGAGAGTTTAGGGGCGGGGACATTCAGTACTTC

j_gene: TRBJ1-3
abundance: -
v_gene: TRBV30
d_gene: TRBD1
CDR3aa: CAWSVAGQGAGNTIYF
CDR3nt: TGTGCCTGGAGTGTAGCAGGACAGGGAGCTGGAAACACCATATATTTT

j_gene: TRBJ2-7
abundance: -
v_gene: TRBV20-1
d_gene: -
CDR3aa: CSANEDYEQYF
CDR3nt: TGCAGTGCTAATGAGGACTACGAGCAGTACTTC

j_gene: TRBJ1-6
abundance: -
v_gene: TRBV18
d_gene: -
CDR3aa: CASSREQRNSPLHF
CDR3nt: TGTGCCAGCTCCCGAGAGCAGAGAAATTCACCCCTCCACTTT

j_gene: TRBJ1-1
abundance: -
v_gene: TRBV28
d_gene: -
CDR3aa: CASSLGTPNTEAFF
CDR3nt: TGTGCCAGCAGTTTAGGGACACCCAACACTGAAGCTTTCTTT

j_gene: TRBJ1-2
abundance: once
v_gene: TRBV6-1
d_gene: TRBD1
CDR3aa: CASSEQDRANYGYTF
CDR3nt: TGTGCCAGCAGTGAACAAGACAGGGCTAACTATGGCTACACCTTC

j_gene: TRBJ2-1
abundance: -
v_gene: TRBV24-1
d_gene: TRBD2
CDR3aa: CATRGGSYNEQFF
CDR3nt: TGTGCCACGCGGGGGGGCTCCTACAATGAGCAGTTCTTC

j_gene: TRBJ2-6
abundance: few
v_gene: TRBV5-6
d_gene: -
CDR3aa: CASKPIGSGANVLTF
CDR3nt: TGTGCCAGCAAGCCCATCGGCTCTGGGGCCAACGTCCTGACTTTC

j_gene: TRBJ2-3
abundance: -
v_gene: TRBV5-1
d_gene: -
CDR3aa: CASSLKGPPTDTQYF
CDR3nt: TGCGCCAGCAGCTTAAAGGGGCCCCCGACAGATACGCAGTATTTT

j_gene: TRBJ1-3
abundance: -
v_gene: TRBV5-5
d_gene: -
CDR3aa: CASSLFIGQNSGNTIYF
CDR3nt: TGTGCCAGCAGCTTGTTTATTGGACAGAACTCTGGAAACACCATATATTTT

j_gene: TRBJ2-3
abundance: -
v_gene: TRBV11-2
d_gene: TRBD2
CDR3aa: CASSLEVSGGARDTQYF
CDR3nt: TGTGCCAGCAGCTTAGAGGTCAGCGGGGGGGCCAGAGATACGCAGTATTTT

j_gene: TRBJ1-3
abundance: -
v_gene: TRBV27
d_gene: -
CDR3aa: CASRTGSGNTIYF
CDR3nt: TGTGCCAGCAGGACAGGCTCTGGAAACACCATATATTTT

j_gene: TRBJ1-6
abundance: -
v_gene: TRBV14
d_gene: -
CDR3aa: CASSQDFWPRGQGSPLHF
CDR3nt: TGTGCCAGCAGCCAAGATTTCTGGCCGCGGGGACAAGGGTCACCCCTCCACTTT

j_gene: TRBJ1-1
abundance: -
v_gene: TRBV28
d_gene: -
CDR3aa: CASSLILMNTEAFF
CDR3nt: TGTGCCAGCAGTTTAATACTAATGAACACTGAAGCTTTCTTT